This TCR beta chain stems from a study of T-cell memory formation after mild COVID-19. General study findings and limits: The main location of contracting CD4+ clones was CM and EM, and that of contracting CD8+ clones was EMRA.

With regard to this clonotype: The antigen remains unidentified.

TCRalpha and TCRbeta libraries used 5'RACE with constant-segment primers and UMIs. MiXCR was run by TCRdb on the 5' RACE reads, yielding one entry per CDR3 protein. The sample holds tens of thousands of distinct CDR3 sequences, about 23% seen once. The V end lost 0 bases, the J end lost 5 bases, and 2 bases lay between the germline ends. Germline-derived CDR1 and CDR2 are SEHNR and FQNEAQ (reference sequence). The CDR3 consists of 12 residues. This receptor was identified in a man between 18 and 29 years old who had mild COVID-19 (a few samples of this study predate the infection). Cell type and time point are not known. The chain has TRBV7-9 and TRBJ1-5; the D is unclear. Material for sequencing was PBMCs or a T cell subset sorted from them (not recorded which). As DNA, the CDR3 is TGTGCCAGCAGCTTAGCCGATCAGCCCCAGCATTTT. It codes for CASSLADQPQHF.